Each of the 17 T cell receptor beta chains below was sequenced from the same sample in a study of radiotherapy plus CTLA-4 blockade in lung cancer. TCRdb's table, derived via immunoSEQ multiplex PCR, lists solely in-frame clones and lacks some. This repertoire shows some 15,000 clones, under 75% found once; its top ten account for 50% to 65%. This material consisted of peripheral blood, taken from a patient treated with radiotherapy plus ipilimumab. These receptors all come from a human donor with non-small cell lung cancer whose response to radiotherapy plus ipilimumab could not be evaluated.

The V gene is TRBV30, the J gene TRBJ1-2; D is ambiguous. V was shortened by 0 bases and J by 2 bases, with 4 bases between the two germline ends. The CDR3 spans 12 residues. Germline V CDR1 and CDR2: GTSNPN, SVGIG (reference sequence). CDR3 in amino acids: CAWSVENYGYTF. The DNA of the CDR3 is TGTGCCTGGAGTGTGGAGAACTATGGCTACACCTTC.

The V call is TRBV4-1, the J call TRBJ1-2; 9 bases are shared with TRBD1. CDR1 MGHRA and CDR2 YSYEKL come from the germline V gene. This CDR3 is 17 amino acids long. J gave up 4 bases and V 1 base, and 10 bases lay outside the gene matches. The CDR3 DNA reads TGCGCCAGCAGCCAAGGGACGGACAGGGGTCAACCCTATGGCTACACCTTC. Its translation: CASSQGTDRGQPYGYTF.

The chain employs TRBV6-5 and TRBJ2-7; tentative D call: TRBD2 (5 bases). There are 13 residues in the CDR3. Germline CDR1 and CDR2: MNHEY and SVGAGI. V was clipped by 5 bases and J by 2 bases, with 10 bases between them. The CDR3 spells CASSERPTYEQYV. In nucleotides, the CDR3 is TGTGCCAGCAGTGAGCGGCCTACCTACGAGCAGTACGTC.

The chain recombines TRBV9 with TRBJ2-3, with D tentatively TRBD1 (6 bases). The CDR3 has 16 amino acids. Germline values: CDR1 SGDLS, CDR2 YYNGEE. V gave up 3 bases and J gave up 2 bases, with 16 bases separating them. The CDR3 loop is CASSESLGHNTDTQYF. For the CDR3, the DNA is TGTGCCAGCAGCGAGTCTTTGGGACATAACACAGATACGCAGTATTTT.

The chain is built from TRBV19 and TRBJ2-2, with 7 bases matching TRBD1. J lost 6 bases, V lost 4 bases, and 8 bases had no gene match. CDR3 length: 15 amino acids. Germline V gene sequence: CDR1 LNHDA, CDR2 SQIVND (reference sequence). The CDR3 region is CASSNEQGFAGELFF. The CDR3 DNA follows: TGTGCCAGTAGTAATGAACAGGGGTTCGCCGGGGAGCTGTTTTTT.

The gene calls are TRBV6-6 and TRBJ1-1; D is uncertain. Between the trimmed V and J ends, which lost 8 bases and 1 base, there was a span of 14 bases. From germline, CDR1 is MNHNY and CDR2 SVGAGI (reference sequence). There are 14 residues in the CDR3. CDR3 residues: CASSPREGNTEAFF. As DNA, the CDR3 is TGTGCCAGCTCTCCCCGGGAGGGGAACACTGAAGCTTTCTTT.

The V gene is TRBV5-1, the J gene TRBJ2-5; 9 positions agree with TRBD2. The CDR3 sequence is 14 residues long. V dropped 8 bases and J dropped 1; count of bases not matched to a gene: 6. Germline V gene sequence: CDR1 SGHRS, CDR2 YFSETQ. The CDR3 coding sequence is TGCGCCAGTCACCTAGCGGGGCCCCAAGAGACCCAGTACTTC. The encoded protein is CASHLAGPQETQYF.

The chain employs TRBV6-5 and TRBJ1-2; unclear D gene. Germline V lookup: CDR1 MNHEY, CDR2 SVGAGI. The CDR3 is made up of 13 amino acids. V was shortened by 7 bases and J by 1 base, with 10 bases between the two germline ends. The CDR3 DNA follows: TGTGCCAGCACTCCTTCCCTTAACTATGGCTACACCTTC. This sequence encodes CASTPSLNYGYTF.

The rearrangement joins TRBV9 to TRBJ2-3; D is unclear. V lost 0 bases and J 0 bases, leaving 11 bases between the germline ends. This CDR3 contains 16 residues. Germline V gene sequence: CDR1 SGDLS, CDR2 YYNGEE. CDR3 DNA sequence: TGTGCCAGCAGCGTAGGTTCGTTTCCTAGCACAGATACGCAGTATTTT. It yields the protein CASSVGSFPSTDTQYF.

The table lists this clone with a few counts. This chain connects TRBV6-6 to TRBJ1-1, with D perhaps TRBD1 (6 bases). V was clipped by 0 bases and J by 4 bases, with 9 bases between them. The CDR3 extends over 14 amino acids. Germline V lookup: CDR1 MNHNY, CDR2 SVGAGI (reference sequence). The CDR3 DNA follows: TGTGCCAGCAGTTACTCAGGGACACCCACTGAAGCTTTCTTT. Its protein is CASSYSGTPTEAFF.

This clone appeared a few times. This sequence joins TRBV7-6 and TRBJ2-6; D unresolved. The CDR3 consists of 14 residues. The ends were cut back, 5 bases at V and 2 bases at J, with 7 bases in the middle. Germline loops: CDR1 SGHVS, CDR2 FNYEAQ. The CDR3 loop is CASSLYAGANVLTF. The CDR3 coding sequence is TGTGCCAGCAGCCTCTACGCTGGGGCCAACGTCCTGACTTTC.

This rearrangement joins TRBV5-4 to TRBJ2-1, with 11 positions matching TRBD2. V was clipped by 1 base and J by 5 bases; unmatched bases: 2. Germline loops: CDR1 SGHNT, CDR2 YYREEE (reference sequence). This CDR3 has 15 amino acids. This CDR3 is CASSLSLAGDNEQFF. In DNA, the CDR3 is TGTGCCAGCAGCTTGTCACTAGCGGGGGACAATGAGCAGTTCTTC. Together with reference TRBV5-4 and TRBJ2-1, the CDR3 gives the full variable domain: ETGVTQSPTHLIKTRGQQVTLRCSSQSGHNTVSWYQQALGQGPQFIFQYYREEENGRGNFPPRFSGLQFPNYSSELNVNALELDDSALYLCASSLSLAGDNEQFFGPGTRLTVL.

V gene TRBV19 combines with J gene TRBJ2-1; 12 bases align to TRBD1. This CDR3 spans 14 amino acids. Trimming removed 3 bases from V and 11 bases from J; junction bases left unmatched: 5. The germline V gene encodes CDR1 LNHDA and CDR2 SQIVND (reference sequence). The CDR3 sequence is CASSMGQGASKQFF. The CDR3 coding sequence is TGTGCCAGTAGTATGGGACAGGGGGCGAGTAAGCAGTTCTTC. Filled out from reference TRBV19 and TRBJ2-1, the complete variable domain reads DGGITQSPKYLFRKEGQNVTLSCEQNLNHDAMYWYRQDPGQGLRLIYYSQIVNDFQKGDIAEGYSVSREKKESFPLTVTSAQKNPTAFYLCASSMGQGASKQFFGPGTRLTVL.

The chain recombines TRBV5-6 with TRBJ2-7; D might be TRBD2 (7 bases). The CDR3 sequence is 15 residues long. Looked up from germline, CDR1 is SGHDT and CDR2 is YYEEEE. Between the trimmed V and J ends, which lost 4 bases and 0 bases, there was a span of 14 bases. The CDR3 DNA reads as TGTGCCAGCAGCCAGAACGGGGGGCGCTCCTACGAGCAGTACTTC. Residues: CASSQNGGRSYEQYF.

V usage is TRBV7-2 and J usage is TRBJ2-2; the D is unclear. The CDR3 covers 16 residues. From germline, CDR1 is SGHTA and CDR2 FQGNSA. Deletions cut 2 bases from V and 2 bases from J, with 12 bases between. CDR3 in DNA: TGTGCCAGCAGCTTAATTGGTCAGTCTAACACCGGGGAGCTGTTTTTT. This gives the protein CASSLIGQSNTGELFF.

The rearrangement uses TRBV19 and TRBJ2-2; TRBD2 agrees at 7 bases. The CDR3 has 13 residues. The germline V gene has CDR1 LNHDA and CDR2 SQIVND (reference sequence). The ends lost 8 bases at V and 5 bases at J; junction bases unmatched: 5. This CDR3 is CASEGAGTGELFF. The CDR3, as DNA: TGTGCCAGTGAGGGAGCGGGAACCGGGGAGCTGTTTTTT.

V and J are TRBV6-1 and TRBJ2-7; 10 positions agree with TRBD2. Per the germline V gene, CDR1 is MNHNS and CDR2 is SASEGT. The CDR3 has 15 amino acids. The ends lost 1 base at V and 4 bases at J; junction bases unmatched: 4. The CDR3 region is CASSEGGTSVYEQYF. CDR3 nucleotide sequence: TGTGCCAGCAGTGAAGGGGGGACTAGCGTATACGAGCAGTACTTC.